This entry lists 27 T cell receptor beta chains sequenced from one sample in a study of CD8 T cells in ankylosing spondylitis. Study-level points and caveats: Eight highly homologous variants formed a TCR beta motif that appeared characteristic of ankylosing spondylitis blood.

Their specific antigens are unknown. TCRdb passed the 5' RACE reads through MiXCR, listing each CDR3 protein once. The data show fewer than 750,000 distinct CDR3 sequences, roughly 19% seen once. Sequences were obtained from blood, either unsorted or a sorted T cell fraction (not recorded which). The receptors here all came from a male donor with ankylosing spondylitis.

This clonotype was observed a few times. The rearrangement uses TRBV20-1 and TRBJ1-3; tentatively, D is TRBD1 (5 bases). The CDR3 spans 12 residues. V dropped 6 bases and J dropped 2 bases, with 8 bases sitting between them. The germline V gene encodes CDR1 DFQATT and CDR2 SNEGSKA (reference sequence). CDR3 coding DNA: TGCAGTGCCACGACAGCTGGAAACACCATATATTTT. It specifies CSATTAGNTIYF.

This clonotype occurred many times. This chain connects TRBV12-3 or TRBV12-4 to TRBJ2-3; 8 bases align to TRBD2. This CDR3 has 12 amino acids. V lost 7 bases, J lost 12 bases, and 9 bases stayed unmatched. CDR3 nucleotide sequence: TGTGCCAGCACCGAGGCGGGGGGCTCTCAGTATTTT. It codes for CASTEAGGSQYF.

The sample holds many counts of this clonotype. The rearrangement uses TRBV12-3 or TRBV12-4 and TRBJ1-6; TRBD1 agrees at 7 bases. Losses at the gene ends were 5 bases for V and 6 bases for J; bases not matched to a gene: 7. The CDR3 contains 15 residues. CDR3 sequence: CASSPGGLPNSPLHF. The DNA of the CDR3 is TGTGCCAGCAGTCCAGGGGGTTTACCTAATTCACCCCTCCACTTT.

The chain uses TRBV12-3 or TRBV12-4 and TRBJ2-2; perhaps TRBD2 as D (6 bases). The germline V and J ends were trimmed by 3 bases and 1 base, with 12 bases remaining between them. There are 16 residues in the CDR3. This chain's CDR3 is CASSFYRGRNTGELFF. For the CDR3, the DNA is TGTGCCAGCAGTTTCTACCGGGGGAGGAACACCGGGGAGCTGTTTTTT.

About this clonotype: It may be a read error: a sequence one base away is much more abundant. The CDR3 bases are TGCGCCAGCAGCCACGGGACAGGGAACAATGAGCAGTTCTTC. It encodes CASSHGTGNNEQFF. V is TRBV5-1 and J is TRBJ2-1, with TRBD1 matching 9 bases. Germline V CDR1 and CDR2: SGHRS, YFSETQ. Trimming took 4 bases from V and 5 from J; bases not matched to a gene: 4. The CDR3 extends over 14 amino acids. The whole variable domain, filled in from reference TRBV5-1 and TRBJ2-1, reads KAGVTQTPRYLIKTRGQQVTLSCSPISGHRSVSWYQQTPGQGLQFLFEYFSETQRNKGNFPGRFSGRQFSNSRSEMNVSTLELGDSALYLCASSHGTGNNEQFFGPGTRLTVL.

The sample holds a few counts of this clonotype. The J gene is TRBJ1-2, the V gene TRBV6-5; D ambiguous. The ends were cut back, 0 bases at V and 7 bases at J, with 12 bases in the middle. CDR3 length: 14 amino acids. Germline CDR1 reads MNHEY; CDR2 reads SVGAGI. The CDR3 here is CASSYSSIRGGYTF. CDR3 sequence (DNA): TGTGCCAGCAGTTACTCTTCCATTCGAGGTGGCTACACCTTC.

The rearrangement links TRBV20-1 to TRBJ1-1; 8 bases are a match to TRBD1. The V and J ends lost 6 bases and 4 bases, in that order; junction bases with no gene match: 13. The CDR3 extends over 15 amino acids. The germline V gene has CDR1 DFQATT and CDR2 SNEGSKA (reference sequence). CDR3 region: CSAVPLGQGGTEAFF. The CDR3 bases are TGCAGTGCGGTACCTCTCGGACAGGGTGGCACTGAAGCTTTCTTT.

CDR3 in DNA: TGTGCCAGCAGCCACCTCTGGGGAGCAACAGATACGCAGTATTTT. Translating gives CASSHLWGATDTQYF. This chain joins TRBV9 and TRBJ2-3, with D possibly TRBD2 on 5 matching bases. Germline CDR1 SGDLS, CDR2 YYNGEE. The V gene lost 4 bases and the J gene lost 3 bases, with 15 bases spanning the gap. This CDR3 has 15 amino acids. Complete variable domain (other parts from reference TRBV9 and TRBJ2-3): DSGVTQTPKHLITATGQRVTLRCSPRSGDLSVYWYQQSLDQGLQFLIQYYNGEERAKGNILERFSAQQFPDLHSELNLSSLELGDSALYFCASSHLWGATDTQYFGPGTRLTVL.

This chain connects TRBV7-2 to TRBJ2-5; perhaps TRBD1 as D (6 bases). Germline assignment: CDR1 SGHTA and CDR2 FQGNSA. The CDR3 runs 16 residues. V was cut by 5 bases and J by 1 base, with 17 bases left in between. CDR3 nucleotide sequence: TGTGCCAGCAGCCCCTGGCCCGACAGGCTCCAAGAGACCCAGTACTTC. This sequence encodes CASSPWPDRLQETQYF. The complete variable domain, with remaining parts taken from reference TRBV7-2 and TRBJ2-5, reads GAGVSQSPSNKVTEKGKDVELRCDPISGHTALYWYRQSLGQGLEFLIYFQGNSAPDKSGLPSDRFSAERTGGSVSTLTIQRTQQEDSAVYLCASSPWPDRLQETQYFGPGTRLLVL.

The J gene is TRBJ1-2, the V gene TRBV7-2, with D maybe TRBD1 (6 bases). CDR1 SGHTA and CDR2 FQGNSA come from the germline V gene. Trimming stripped 5 bases from V and 5 bases from J, with 21 bases between. This CDR3 comprises 16 residues. The CDR3 DNA reads TGTGCCAGCAGCCCCGATGGGGGCAGGATTCTTTATGGCTACACCTTC. This encodes CASSPDGGRILYGYTF.

In this sample, this clonotype turned up a few times. This chain connects TRBV15 to TRBJ2-7, with 8 bases aligning to TRBD1. Germline V gene lookup returns CDR1 LNHNV and CDR2 YYDKDF (reference sequence). V dropped 0 bases and J dropped 3; count of bases not matched to a gene: 7. This CDR3 is built from 16 residues. The CDR3 DNA reads as TGTGCCACCAGCAGAGACCGCAGGGGACAGGACTACGAGCAGTACTTC. It codes for CATSRDRRGQDYEQYF.

This clonotype turned up a few times. CDR3 nucleotides: TGCGCCAGCAACGGACAGGGGGTTACCGGGGAGCTGTTTTTT. Protein product: CASNGQGVTGELFF. The genes are TRBV5-1 and TRBJ2-2, with 10 positions matching TRBD1. Germline V gives CDR1 SGHRS, CDR2 YFSETQ. The V and J ends lost 6 bases and 5 bases, in that order; junction bases with no gene match: 4. The CDR3 loop spans 14 amino acids.

V gene TRBV6-1 combines with J gene TRBJ1-4; maybe TRBD1 (5 bases). Germline V gene lookup returns CDR1 MNHNS and CDR2 SASEGT. Trimming took 6 bases from V and 5 from J, leaving 13 bases between them. This CDR3 region has 14 residues. The CDR3 loop is CASSRARANEKLFF. CDR3 in DNA: TGTGCCAGCAGCCGCGCCAGGGCCAATGAAAAACTGTTTTTT.

This clonotype was observed a handful of times. The V gene is TRBV28, the J gene TRBJ2-7, with 7 positions matching TRBD1. In germline, CDR1 is MDHEN, CDR2 SYDVKM. V lost 8 bases, J lost 12 bases, and 16 bases stayed unmatched. This CDR3 has 13 residues. The CDR3 sequence: CASHSGTEIKGYF. The CDR3 coding sequence is TGTGCCAGCCATTCCGGGACAGAGATTAAAGGGTACTTC.

The chain uses TRBV14 and TRBJ2-7; 7 bases are shared with TRBD1. Trimming removed 0 bases from V and 2 bases from J; junction bases left unmatched: 7. Germline values: CDR1 SGHDN, CDR2 FVKESK. The CDR3 covers 16 residues. The CDR3 reads CASSQDSTGTPYEQYF. CDR3 nucleotides: TGTGCCAGCAGCCAAGATTCGACAGGGACCCCCTACGAGCAGTACTTC.

V and J are TRBV11-2 and TRBJ2-1; either TRBD1 or TRBD2 may supply D (6 bases each). Between the trimmed V and J ends, which lost 8 bases and 7 bases, there was a span of 15 bases. Per the germline V gene, CDR1 is SGHAT and CDR2 is FQNNGV. The CDR3 covers 13 residues. In nucleotides, the CDR3 is TGTGCCAGCGGCGTAGGGGGAGGAAATGAGCAGTTCTTC. Its translation: CASGVGGGNEQFF.

V usage is TRBV6-2 or TRBV6-3 and J usage is TRBJ2-5, with TRBD2 matching 11 bases. CDR3 length: 17 residues. V lost 2 bases, J lost 1 base, and 6 bases stayed unmatched. CDR1 is MNHEY, CDR2 SVGEGT, per germline. The CDR3 bases are TGTGCCAGCAGTTACCTACTAGCGGGAGTAGGCCAAGAGACCCAGTACTTC. It yields the protein CASSYLLAGVGQETQYF.

This chain uses TRBV27 with TRBJ2-1; 9 bases are a match to TRBD2. The CDR3 totals 14 residues. V was pared by 4 bases and J by 7 bases, with 5 bases of the junction left unmatched. The V gene's germline CDR1 is MNHEY and CDR2 SMNVEV (reference sequence). The DNA of the CDR3 is TGTGCCAGCAGTTATTGGGCGGGAGGGAATGAGCAGTTCTTC. This codes for CASSYWAGGNEQFF.

Only a few counts were recorded for this clonotype. V is TRBV3-1 and J is TRBJ1-2; D unresolved. Germline values: CDR1 LGHDT, CDR2 YNNKEL (reference sequence). This CDR3 region has 14 residues. Trimming took 1 base from V and 5 from J, leaving 11 bases between them. The CDR3 sequence: CASSQALGVYGYTF. The CDR3 DNA is TGTGCCAGCAGCCAAGCACTGGGAGTATATGGCTACACCTTC.

The chain carries TRBV6-5 and TRBJ2-6, with D perhaps matching TRBD1 or TRBD2 (5 bases each). In germline, CDR1 is MNHEY, CDR2 SVGAGI. Trimming took 4 bases from V and 3 from J, leaving 16 bases between them. The CDR3 has 17 residues. This CDR3 reads CASSWGPDRVGANVLTF. The CDR3 bases are TGTGCCAGCAGTTGGGGACCCGATAGGGTTGGGGCCAACGTCCTGACTTTC.

The chain combines TRBV7-9 with TRBJ2-1; 7 nucleotides align to TRBD2. Losses at the gene ends were 1 base for V and 6 bases for J; bases not matched to a gene: 3. Germline V gives CDR1 SEHNR, CDR2 FQNEAQ (reference sequence). The CDR3 covers 14 residues. The CDR3 nucleotides are TGTGCCAGCAGCTTAGGGACTAGTTTCAATGAGCAGTTCTTC. Protein: CASSLGTSFNEQFF. Filled out from reference TRBV7-9 and TRBJ2-1, the complete variable domain reads DTGVSQNPRHKITKRGQNVTFRCDPISEHNRLYWYRQTLGQGPEFLTYFQNEAQLEKSRLLSDRFSAERPKGSFSTLEIQRTEQGDSAMYLCASSLGTSFNEQFFGPGTRLTVL.

This clonotype was detected a few times. J is TRBJ1-1 and V is TRBV5-5; no clear D gene. Per the germline V gene, CDR1 is SGHKS and CDR2 is YYEKEE (reference sequence). The CDR3 consists of 13 residues. The V and J ends lost 4 bases and 4 bases respectively, with 11 bases between them. The CDR3 bases are TGTGCCAGCAGCGAGGAGGGTCTCACTGAAGCTTTCTTT. Protein sequence: CASSEEGLTEAFF. Drawing the rest from reference TRBV5-5 and TRBJ1-1, the complete variable domain is DAGVTQSPTHLIKTRGQQVTLRCSPISGHKSVSWYQQVLGQGPQFIFQYYEKEERGRGNFPDRFSARQFPNYSSELNVNALLLGDSALYLCASSEEGLTEAFFGQGTRLTVV.

J is TRBJ1-6 and V is TRBV5-1; TRBD1 is a possible D gene (6 bases). Trimming shortened V by 2 bases and J by 12 bases, and 15 bases separated the two germline ends. This CDR3 has 14 residues. Looked up from germline, CDR1 is SGHRS and CDR2 is YFSETQ. CDR3 bases: TGCGCCAGCAGCTTTGGGGAGGGGGGAGTACCCCTCCACTTT. Translated: CASSFGEGGVPLHF.

This clonotype has only a few counts. The chain links TRBV5-1 to TRBJ2-7; 8 positions match TRBD2. Germline lookup yields CDR1 SGHRS and CDR2 YFSETQ. The CDR3 runs to 14 residues. Trimming took 2 bases from V and 8 from J; bases not matched to a gene: 9. This CDR3 is CASSFGGDSGKQYF. DNA of the CDR3: TGCGCCAGCAGCTTCGGCGGGGATAGCGGGAAGCAGTACTTC.

This chain connects TRBV20-1 to TRBJ2-7; the match to TRBD2 covers 7 bases. CDR1 is DFQATT and CDR2 is SNEGSKA in the germline V gene (reference sequence). Losses at the gene ends were 6 bases for V and 0 bases for J; bases not matched to a gene: 11. The CDR3 totals 15 residues. This CDR3 reads CSALGGGRFSYEQYF. CDR3 DNA: TGCAGTGCCCTCGGTGGCGGGAGATTCTCCTACGAGCAGTACTTC.

The chain combines TRBV24-1 with TRBJ2-1; 8 nucleotides match TRBD1. The CDR3 length is 18 residues. CDR1 and CDR2 from the germline V gene are KGHDR and SFDVKD. V shed 4 bases and J 8 bases; nucleotides not matched to a gene: 18. This chain's CDR3 is CATSDRRGQVRGFDEQFF. In DNA, the CDR3 is TGTGCCACCAGTGACCGGAGGGGACAGGTACGGGGGTTCGATGAGCAGTTCTTC.

This rearrangement joins TRBV7-2 to TRBJ2-1; TRBD2 is a possible D gene (6 bases). From germline, CDR1 is SGHTA and CDR2 FQGNSA. Trimming took off 1 base at V and 5 bases at J, with 15 bases between the two ends. CDR3 length: 16 residues. The CDR3 sequence is CASSLGGGMAHNEQFF. CDR3 sequence (DNA): TGTGCCAGCAGCTTAGGTGGGGGGATGGCCCACAATGAGCAGTTCTTC.